This entry is about one TCR beta chain. This clonotype was counted a few times. Its antigen is currently not known. No much larger clone exists at a distance of one base, and base qualities are not known. The data stem from a study of T cells in Graves' hyperthyroidism and ophthalmopathy (dated by TCRdb to between 2018 and 2021). A note on the overall study: Peripheral blood samples were taken at the time of initial diagnosis, prior to any treatment. TCR V-J signatures able to tell the groups apart were searched for in a discovery cohort of approximately 95 patients, of whom about 40 had Graves' ophthalmopathy and 55 to 65 had stable Graves' hyperthyroidism. The paper describes TCR Vbeta CDR3 sequencing of more than 120 peripheral blood samples, made up of roughly 40 ophthalmopathy patients, roughly 80 hyperthyroidism patients and 17 progressor patients. In more than 5 Graves' hyperthyroidism patients, the study also compared T-cell repertoires from thyroid tissue with T-cell repertoires from blood. The roughly 100 discovery patients were randomly divided into training and test sets at a 7:3 ratio. An independent validation cohort of around 19 hyperthyroidism patients and roughly 16 patients who later progressed to ophthalmopathy tested prospective prediction of ophthalmopathy. Once sampling was done, hyperthyroidism patients were given methimazole at a starting dose of 30 mg daily, whereas ophthalmopathy patients were given high-dose intravenous methylprednisolone. General conclusions and limits of the study: During validation, the model predicted progression to ophthalmopathy a median of roughly six months ahead of onset, with almost 71% sensitivity and less than 85% specificity. Most expanded thyroid clonotypes (frequency above 0.001) were also detected in blood, suggesting blood repertoires may reflect thyroid immune responses. Sample size was not statistically predetermined, and blinding of investigators to group allocation was not performed. In cross-validation, a model built on a 13 V-J signature told ophthalmopathy apart from stable hyperthyroidism with 85% to 90% sensitivity and approximately 81% specificity, and in testing the same model reached 80%/75%.

For CDR1 and CDR2, the germline V gene lists MNHEY and SVGAGI. V sheds 2 bases and J sheds 2 bases, leaving 10 bases between their ends. The CDR3 runs 14 residues from the cysteine to the phenylalanine. Only the CDR3 portion is preserved as DNA: 42 bases, with reading frame beginning at the first base. In the ophthalmopathy patients, disease was moderately to severely active, with a Clinical Activity Score of 3 or more, a NOSPECS grade of 4 or more, and a duration of less than 3 months. The study excluded patients with uncontrolled infections, other autoimmune diseases, pregnancy or lactation. Diagnoses were established on the basis of clinical symptoms, serum thyroxine and TRAb, thyroid ultrasound, and orbital computed tomography. PBMCs were separated from roughly 10 ml of fresh peripheral blood using Ficoll-Paque density gradient centrifugation. Trizol reagent was used to extract total RNA, and RNA quality was then checked on an Agilent 2100 Bioanalyzer.

The TCR beta CDR3 regions were amplified from the RNA transcripts. A first-round RT-PCR of the TCR CDR3 used the HTBI primer set with the Qiagen OneStep RT-PCR kit. Libraries were constructed in a second round of multiplex PCR, after which size selection and purification were performed. Paired-end sequencing of the libraries was performed with 100 bp reads on an Illumina HiSeq2000. The original methods were these. Raw data were processed with SOAPnuke, discarding reads with adapters, uncalled bases, mean Phred below 15, or no exact constant-primer or identifier match. High-quality paired reads were merged using COPE v1.2.5, and each unique nucleotide sequence was defined as a clonotype. MiTCR v1.1 was used to align the clonotypes against IMGT TRBV, TRBD and TRBJ reference segments. The analysis included only V-J combinations with a frequency above 0.0001, which together covered 99% to 99.2% of the repertoires. The TCS score was defined as the ratio of F50 (clonal expansion) to E x V (chaos), calculated using BLOSUM62-based TCRdist between CDR3 peptides within each V-J. Welch's t-statistics and random forest reduced approximately 520 V-J features to about 12, which were used in a naive Bayes classifier (R e1071). TCRdb passed the public sequencing reads through fastp at Q25 and MiXCR, retaining productive beta sequences. Each entry is one CDR3 protein sequence, shown with its most common DNA and genes. The V and J calls follow TCRdb's processing rather than the paper's. The sample includes about 250,000 distinct CDR3 sequences, with approximately 25% observed a single time. The ten biggest clones cover approximately 35% of the sample.

Sequenced sample: blood. The chain is assembled from TRBV6-5 and TRBJ2-7; no D gene can be assigned with confidence. This receptor was taken from a middle-aged woman with Graves' ophthalmopathy. The CDR3 in this case is CASSYVGFPYEQYF. The DNA sequence is as follows: TGTGCCAGCAGTTACGTAGGATTTCCCTACGAGCAGTACTTC.